The next 4 T cell receptor beta chains were all read from a single sample in a study of T cells in Graves' hyperthyroidism and ophthalmopathy. Amplified TCR beta CDR3 regions came from RNA transcripts. The HTBI primer set drove a first-round RT-PCR of the TCR CDR3. One entry per CDR3 protein, called by TCRdb with MiXCR from the multiplex PCR reads. The table includes approximately 430,000 distinct CDR3 sequences, about 14% detected once. The source material was blood. These receptors were collected from a man aged 18 to 29 with Graves' ophthalmopathy.

The chain carries TRBV5-1 and TRBJ2-2, with 8 bases matching TRBD1. Losses at the gene ends were 5 bases for V and 7 bases for J; bases not matched to a gene: 7. Germline values: CDR1 SGHRS, CDR2 YFSETQ. The CDR3 contains 14 residues. In nucleotides, the CDR3 is TGCGCCAGCAGTTTTGGACAGGGTAACGGGGAGCTGTTTTTT. Its translation is CASSFGQGNGELFF.

In its sample, this clonotype was seen many times. Written as DNA, the CDR3 is TGTGCCAGCAGCACGGGACTAGCGGACCACTACTACGAGCAGTACTTC. Translated, it gives CASSTGLADHYYEQYF. The genes are TRBV5-5 and TRBJ2-7; 11 nucleotides agree with TRBD2. This CDR3 is 16 amino acids long. Germline CDR1 SGHKS, CDR2 YYEKEE (reference sequence). Trimming cost V 4 bases and J 3 bases; bases outside gene matches: 9.

This clonotype was detected only a few times. The chain uses TRBV19 and TRBJ2-7, with 9 bases that match TRBD1. CDR1 and CDR2 from the germline V gene are LNHDA and SQIVND (reference sequence). There are 15 residues in the CDR3. V trimming: 7 bases; J trimming: 5 bases; junction bases outside the gene matches: 12. CDR3 loop: CASNPAGQGAHEQYF. Here the CDR3 DNA reads TGTGCCAGTAACCCGGCGGGACAGGGTGCCCACGAGCAGTACTTC.

The chain combines TRBV9 with TRBJ1-6; D gene unclear. Germline V gene data show CDR1 as SGDLS and CDR2 as YYNGEE. This CDR3 comprises 17 residues. Trimming removed 3 bases from V and 4 bases from J, with 17 bases in between. CDR3 nucleotide sequence: TGTGCCAGCAGCGGATCCACAGATTCCCCATATAATTCACCCCTCCACTTT. Its protein is CASSGSTDSPYNSPLHF.